These T cell receptor beta chains were read from a single sample in a study of CD8 T cells in ankylosing spondylitis. One entry per CDR3 protein, called by TCRdb with MiXCR from the 5' RACE reads. Of 300,000 to 400,000 distinct CDR3 sequences detected, roughly 14% appear once; the ten largest clones hold less than 1.1%. The sample consisted of blood, either unsorted or a sorted T cell fraction (not recorded which). The receptor set was obtained from a male donor with ankylosing spondylitis or in good health (not recorded which). CDR3s include the opening cysteine and the closing phenylalanine or tryptophan. A D gene is named only where the DNA matches it firmly. The listing skips clone size in some rows; elsewhere it reads once, few, many or a size class.

J gene: TRBJ1-1
D gene: NA
clone size: NA
CDR3 length: 15
V gene: TRBV5-1
CDR3 protein: CASSLEAGAYTEAFF
CDR3 DNA: TGCGCCAGCAGCTTGGAGGCAGGCGCTTACACTGAAGCTTTCTTT

J gene: TRBJ1-1
D gene: NA
clone size: few
CDR3 length: 17
V gene: TRBV6-1
CDR3 protein: CASSPQPGGRGGTEAFF
CDR3 DNA: TGTGCCAGCAGTCCCCAACCTGGCGGCAGGGGAGGGACTGAAGCTTTCTTT

J gene: TRBJ2-1
D gene: NA
clone size: NA
CDR3 length: 15
V gene: TRBV5-6
CDR3 protein: CASSLGQTPYNEQFF
CDR3 DNA: TGTGCCAGCAGCTTAGGACAGACTCCATACAATGAGCAGTTCTTC

J gene: TRBJ2-5
D gene: TRBD2
clone size: NA
CDR3 length: 16
V gene: TRBV6-1
CDR3 protein: CASSGGLAGGLRGQYF
CDR3 DNA: TGTGCCAGCAGTGGGGGACTAGCGGGGGGACTCCGTGGCCAGTACTTC

J gene: TRBJ1-1
D gene: NA
clone size: few
CDR3 length: 13
V gene: TRBV11-3
CDR3 protein: CASTLGGTTEAFF
CDR3 DNA: TGTGCCAGCACCCTAGGGGGAACCACTGAAGCTTTCTTT

J gene: TRBJ2-2
D gene: NA
clone size: many
CDR3 length: 16
V gene: TRBV4-1
CDR3 protein: CASSQTRGRGTGELFF
CDR3 DNA: TGCGCCAGCAGCCAAACGAGGGGGAGAGGGACCGGGGAGCTGTTTTTT

J gene: TRBJ1-2
D gene: NA
clone size: many
CDR3 length: 12
V gene: TRBV6-5
CDR3 protein: CASSSGNYGYTF
CDR3 DNA: TGTGCCAGCAGTTCAGGGAACTATGGCTACACCTTC

J gene: TRBJ2-1
D gene: NA
clone size: few
CDR3 length: 15
V gene: TRBV6-5
CDR3 protein: CASSYSRLAYNEQFF
CDR3 DNA: TGTGCCAGCAGTTACTCTAGACTAGCCTACAATGAGCAGTTCTTC

J gene: TRBJ2-5
D gene: NA
clone size: few
CDR3 length: 14
V gene: TRBV5-6
CDR3 protein: CASSFDTGLQTQYF
CDR3 DNA: TGTGCCAGCAGCTTTGATACAGGATTGCAGACCCAGTACTTC

J gene: TRBJ2-2
D gene: TRBD2
clone size: NA
CDR3 length: 18
V gene: TRBV10-3
CDR3 protein: CTISRDRGLAGDPGELFF
CDR3 DNA: TGTACCATCAGTCGAGACAGGGGACTAGCGGGAGATCCCGGGGAGCTGTTTTTT

J gene: TRBJ1-1
D gene: TRBD1
clone size: NA
CDR3 length: 15
V gene: TRBV20-1
CDR3 protein: CSVLSTDRASTEAFF
CDR3 DNA: TGCAGTGTCCTCTCCACCGACAGGGCGAGTACTGAAGCTTTCTTT

J gene: TRBJ1-1
D gene: NA
clone size: NA
CDR3 length: 15
V gene: TRBV20-1
CDR3 protein: CSARGPRGGVAEAFF
CDR3 DNA: TGCAGTGCTAGAGGCCCGCGGGGAGGAGTCGCTGAAGCTTTCTTT

J gene: TRBJ2-7
D gene: NA
clone size: NA
CDR3 length: 11
V gene: TRBV29-1
CDR3 protein: CSVAGAYEQYF
CDR3 DNA: TGCAGCGTTGCAGGGGCCTACGAGCAGTACTTC

J gene: TRBJ2-1
D gene: TRBD2
clone size: few
CDR3 length: 15
V gene: TRBV3-1
CDR3 protein: CASSGTRISYNEQFF
CDR3 DNA: TGTGCCAGCTCCGGGACTAGAATCTCCTACAATGAGCAGTTCTTC

J gene: TRBJ1-1
D gene: NA
clone size: many
CDR3 length: 11
V gene: TRBV6-5
CDR3 protein: CASSGATEAFF
CDR3 DNA: TGTGCCAGCTCAGGGGCCACTGAAGCTTTCTTT

J gene: TRBJ1-6
D gene: NA
clone size: NA
CDR3 length: 16
V gene: TRBV6-4
CDR3 protein: CASSDSGGRDGSPLHF
CDR3 DNA: TGTGCCAGCAGTGACTCAGGGGGGCGTGATGGATCACCCCTCCACTTT